The present T cell receptor beta chain was sequenced within a study of blood T cells in healthy people across ages. Primers used in a second PCR of roughly 6 to 12 cycles were a sample-barcoded 5' primer and a J-beta primer mix. Using its own MiXCR run on the 5' RACE reads, TCRdb lists one record per CDR3 protein. Of some 1.8 million distinct CDR3 sequences listed, 35% to 50% are singletons. This clonotype was seen repeatedly, ten times or more. V was clipped by 4 bases and J by 2 bases, with 12 bases between them. CDR1 is SGHDT and CDR2 is YYEEEE in the germline V gene. The CDR3 has 14 amino acids. The sample comprised blood. The chain has TRBV5-6 and TRBJ1-2; no clear D gene. This clonotype was obtained from a human donor in good health. This CDR3 is CASSLRETNYGYTF. As DNA, the CDR3 is TGTGCCAGCAGCCTCCGGGAGACGAACTATGGCTACACCTTC. The whole variable domain, filled in from reference TRBV5-6 and TRBJ1-2, reads DAGVTQSPTHLIKTRGQQVTLRCSPKSGHDTVSWYQQALGQGPQFIFQYYEEEERQRGNFPDRFSGHQFPNYSSELNVNALLLGDSALYLCASSLRETNYGYTFGSGTRLTVV.